This T cell receptor (beta chain) derives from a study of T cell clonotyping in hematopoietic cell transplantation. Findings of the study overall: At the given depth, recipient repertoires were over 97% de novo clonotypes. After transplant, recipient diversity fell while pathologically expanded clonotypes grew through day 180. No sorting was done, leaving CD4 and CD8 contributions mixed.

This clone was counted a single time. Its antigen is as yet unknown. CDR1 and CDR2 from the germline V gene are SGHTS and YDEGEE. The CDR3 extends over 14 amino acids. Trimming cost V 0 bases and J 8 bases, with 9 bases left between them. Using immunoSEQ multiplex PCR, the repertoire was profiled, and TCRdb retains in-frame clones only, with some absent. Among nearly 70,000 clones listed, around 94% were seen once. The rearrangement links TRBV5-8 to TRBJ1-6; D is unresolved. The receptor was isolated from a man between 50 and 59 years old in good health. Some clones in this sample may be carry-over from other donors' samples. The sequencing sample was made of peripheral blood mononuclear cells. The DNA of the CDR3 is TGTGCCAGCAGCTTGGTGGGTTTCGATTCACCCCTCCACTTT. Encoded protein: CASSLVGFDSPLHF.